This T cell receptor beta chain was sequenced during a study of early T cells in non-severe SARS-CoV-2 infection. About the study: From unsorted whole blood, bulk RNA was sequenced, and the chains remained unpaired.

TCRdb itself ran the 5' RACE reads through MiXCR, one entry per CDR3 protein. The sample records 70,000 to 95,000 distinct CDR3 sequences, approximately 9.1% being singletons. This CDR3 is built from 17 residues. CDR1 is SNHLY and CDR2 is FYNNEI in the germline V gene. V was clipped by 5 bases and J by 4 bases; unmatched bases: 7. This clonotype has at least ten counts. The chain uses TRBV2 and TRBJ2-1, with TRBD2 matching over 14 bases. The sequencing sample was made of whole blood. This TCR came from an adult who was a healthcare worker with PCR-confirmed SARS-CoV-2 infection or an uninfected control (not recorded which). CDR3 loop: CASSYSGLAGVYNEQFF. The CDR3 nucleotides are TGTGCCAGCAGTTACTCGGGACTAGCGGGAGTGTACAATGAGCAGTTCTTC. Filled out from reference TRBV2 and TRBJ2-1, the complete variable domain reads EPEVTQTPSHQVTQMGQEVILRCVPISNHLYFYWYRQILGQKVEFLVSFYNNEISEKSEIFDDQFSVERPDGSNFTLKIRSTKLEDSAMYFCASSYSGLAGVYNEQFFGPGTRLTVL.